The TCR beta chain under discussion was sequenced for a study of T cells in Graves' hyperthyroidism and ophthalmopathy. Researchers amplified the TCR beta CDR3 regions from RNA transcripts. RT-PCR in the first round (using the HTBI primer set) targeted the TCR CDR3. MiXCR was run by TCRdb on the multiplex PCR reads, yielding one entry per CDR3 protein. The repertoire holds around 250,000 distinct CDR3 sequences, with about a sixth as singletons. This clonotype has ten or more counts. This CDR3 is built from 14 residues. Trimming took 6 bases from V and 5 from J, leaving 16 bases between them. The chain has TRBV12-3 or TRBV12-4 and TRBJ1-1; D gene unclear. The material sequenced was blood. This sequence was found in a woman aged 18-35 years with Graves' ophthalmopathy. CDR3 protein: CASSSGPRGTEAFF. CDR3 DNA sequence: TGTGCCAGCAGCTCCGGGCCTCGGGGTACTGAAGCTTTCTTT.